The source of this T cell receptor beta chain is a study of tumor-infiltrating lymphocytes in oesophageal squamous cell carcinoma. TCRdb fed the PCR reads into MiXCR, producing one record per CDR3 protein. The profile shows more than 3,000 distinct CDR3 sequences, less than 20% of them singletons. The CDR3 sequence is 13 residues long. V was shortened by 5 bases and J by 11 bases, with 18 bases between the two germline ends. From germline, CDR1 is LNHDA and CDR2 SQIVND (reference sequence). This clonotype was found many times. Material: normal esophageal tissue next to the tumor. The receptor was derived from a male donor with esophageal squamous cell carcinoma. The J gene is TRBJ2-5, the V gene TRBV19, with a weak D call TRBD2 (5 bases). This CDR3 is CASSVRTSGEQYF. Written as DNA, the CDR3 is TGTGCCAGTAGTGTACGGACTTCAGGAGAGCAGTACTTC.